The clone carrying this TCR beta chain was counted only a few times. The CDR3 totals 14 residues. Trimming pared 4 bases from V and 6 bases from J, leaving 16 bases between. Per the germline V gene, CDR1 is MNHEY and CDR2 is SVGAGI. This sample stems from a study of patients and donors after allogeneic stem cell transplantation. Via MiXCR, TCRdb re-called the RT-PCR reads, giving one row per CDR3 protein. This sample has 400,000 to 500,000 distinct CDR3 sequences, with 16% found just once. The sequence came from a human donor who was either an allogeneic HSCT recipient or a stem cell or donor lymphocyte infusion donor (not recorded which). It is not recorded whose cells these are; they may come from a transplant donor. The gene calls are TRBV6-5 and TRBJ2-7, with D possibly being TRBD2 (6 bases). The sequenced material came from blood, either unsorted or a sorted T cell fraction (not recorded which). The CDR3 bases are TGTGCCAGCAGTTGGTCCGGGACGGGGGTCGAGCAGTACTTC. Translation: CASSWSGTGVEQYF.